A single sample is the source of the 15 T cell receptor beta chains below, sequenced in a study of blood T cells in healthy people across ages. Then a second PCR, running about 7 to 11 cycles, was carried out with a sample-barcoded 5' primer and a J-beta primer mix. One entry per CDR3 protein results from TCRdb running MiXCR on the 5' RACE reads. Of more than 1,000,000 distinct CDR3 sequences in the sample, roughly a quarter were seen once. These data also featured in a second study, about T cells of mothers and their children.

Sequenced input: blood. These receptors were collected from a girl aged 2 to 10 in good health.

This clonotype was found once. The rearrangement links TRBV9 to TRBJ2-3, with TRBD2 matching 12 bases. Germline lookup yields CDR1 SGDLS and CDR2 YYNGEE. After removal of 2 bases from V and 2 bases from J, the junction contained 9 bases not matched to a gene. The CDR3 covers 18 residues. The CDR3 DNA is TGTGCCAGCAGCGTTAACCCTAGCGGGGGGGCGTTCACAGATACGCAGTATTTT. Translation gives CASSVNPSGGAFTDTQYF.

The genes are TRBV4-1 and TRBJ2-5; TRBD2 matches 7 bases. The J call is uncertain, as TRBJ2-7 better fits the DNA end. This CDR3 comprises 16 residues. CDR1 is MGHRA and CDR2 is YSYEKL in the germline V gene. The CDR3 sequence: CASSQDPLAVGYEQYF. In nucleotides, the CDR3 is TGCGCCAGCAGCCAAGATCCGCTAGCGGTGGGTTACGAGCAGTACTTC.

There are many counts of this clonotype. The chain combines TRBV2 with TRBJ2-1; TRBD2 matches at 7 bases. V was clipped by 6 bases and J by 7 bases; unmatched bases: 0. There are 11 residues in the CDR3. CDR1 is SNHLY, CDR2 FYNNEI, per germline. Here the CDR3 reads CASSGGNEQFF. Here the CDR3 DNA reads TGTGCCAGCAGCGGGGGGAATGAGCAGTTCTTC.

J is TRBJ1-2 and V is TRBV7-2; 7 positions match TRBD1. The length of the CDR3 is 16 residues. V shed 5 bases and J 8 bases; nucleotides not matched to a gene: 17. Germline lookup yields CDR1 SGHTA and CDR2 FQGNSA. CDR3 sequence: CASSVTGDPLGEGYTF. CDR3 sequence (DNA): TGTGCCAGCAGCGTTACAGGGGACCCACTTGGAGAGGGCTACACCTTC.

The CDR3 is CASSFRLARYQETQYF. The CDR3 bases are TGTGCCAGCAGTTTTCGACTAGCGCGGTACCAAGAGACCCAGTACTTC. This chain joins TRBV28 and TRBJ2-5; TRBD2 aligns across 8 bases. V dropped 3 bases and J dropped 0; count of bases not matched to a gene: 6. Germline loops: CDR1 MDHEN, CDR2 SYDVKM. CDR3 size: 16 residues.

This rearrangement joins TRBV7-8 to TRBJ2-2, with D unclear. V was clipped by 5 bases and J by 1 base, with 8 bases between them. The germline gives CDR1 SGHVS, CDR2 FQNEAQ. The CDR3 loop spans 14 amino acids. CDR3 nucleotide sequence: TGTGCCAGCAGCCCGGACGTGAACACCGGGGAGCTGTTTTTT. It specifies CASSPDVNTGELFF.

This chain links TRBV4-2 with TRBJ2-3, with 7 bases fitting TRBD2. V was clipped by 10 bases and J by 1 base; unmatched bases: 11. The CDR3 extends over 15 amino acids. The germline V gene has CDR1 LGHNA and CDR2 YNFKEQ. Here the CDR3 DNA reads TGTGCCACCCGTGGCCCGGGGGGAGGCACAGATACGCAGTATTTT. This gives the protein CATRGPGGGTDTQYF.

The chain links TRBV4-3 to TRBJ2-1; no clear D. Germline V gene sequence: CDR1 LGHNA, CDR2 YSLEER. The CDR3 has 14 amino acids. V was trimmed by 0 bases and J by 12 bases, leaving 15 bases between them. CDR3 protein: CASSQEEVQRGQFF. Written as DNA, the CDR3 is TGCGCCAGCAGCCAAGAGGAAGTGCAGAGAGGGCAGTTCTTC.

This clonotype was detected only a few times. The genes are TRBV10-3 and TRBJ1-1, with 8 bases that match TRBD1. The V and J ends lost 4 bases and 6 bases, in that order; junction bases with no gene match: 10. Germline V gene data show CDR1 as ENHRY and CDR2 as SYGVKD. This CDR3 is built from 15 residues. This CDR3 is CAISAHRGEVAEAFF. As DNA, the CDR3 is TGTGCCATCAGTGCCCACAGGGGGGAGGTAGCTGAAGCTTTCTTT.

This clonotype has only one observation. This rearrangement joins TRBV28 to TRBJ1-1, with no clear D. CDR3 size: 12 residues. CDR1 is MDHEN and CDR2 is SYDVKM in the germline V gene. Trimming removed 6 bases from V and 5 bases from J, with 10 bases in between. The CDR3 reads CASRFRRTEAFF. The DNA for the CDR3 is TGTGCCAGCAGATTTAGGAGAACTGAAGCTTTCTTT.

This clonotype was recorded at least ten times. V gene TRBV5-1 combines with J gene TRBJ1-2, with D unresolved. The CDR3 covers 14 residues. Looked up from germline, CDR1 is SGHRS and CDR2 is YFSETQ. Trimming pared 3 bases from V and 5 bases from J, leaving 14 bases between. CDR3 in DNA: TGCGCCAGCAGCTCTACCGGGGTCCTTTATGGCTACACCTTC. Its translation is CASSSTGVLYGYTF.

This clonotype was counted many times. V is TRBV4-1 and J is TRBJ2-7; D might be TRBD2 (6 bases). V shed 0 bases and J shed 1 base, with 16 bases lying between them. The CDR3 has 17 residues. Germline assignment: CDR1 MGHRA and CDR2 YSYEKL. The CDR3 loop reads CASSQELGLAPSYEQYF. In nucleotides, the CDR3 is TGCGCCAGCAGCCAAGAGTTGGGCCTAGCGCCTTCCTACGAGCAGTACTTC.

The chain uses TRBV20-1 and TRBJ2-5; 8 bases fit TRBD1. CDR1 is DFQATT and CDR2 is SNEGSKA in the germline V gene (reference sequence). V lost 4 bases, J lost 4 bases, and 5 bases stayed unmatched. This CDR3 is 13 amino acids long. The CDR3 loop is CSAKVRGRETQYF. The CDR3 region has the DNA TGCAGTGCTAAAGTCAGGGGGCGAGAGACCCAGTACTTC.

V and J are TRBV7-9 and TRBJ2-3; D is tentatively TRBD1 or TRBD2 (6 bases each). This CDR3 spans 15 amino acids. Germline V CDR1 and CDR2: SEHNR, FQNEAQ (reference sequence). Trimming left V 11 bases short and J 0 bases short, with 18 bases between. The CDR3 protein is CALGRGRESTDTQYF. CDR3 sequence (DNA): TGTGCCTTAGGCAGGGGACGGGAGAGCACAGATACGCAGTATTTT.

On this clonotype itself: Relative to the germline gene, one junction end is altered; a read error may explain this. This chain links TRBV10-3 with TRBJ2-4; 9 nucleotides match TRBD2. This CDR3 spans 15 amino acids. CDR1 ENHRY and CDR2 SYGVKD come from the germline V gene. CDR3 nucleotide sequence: TGTGCCACCAGGAGAGGTAGCGGGAGTCTTGACATTCAGTGCTTC. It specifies CATRRGSGSLDIQCF.